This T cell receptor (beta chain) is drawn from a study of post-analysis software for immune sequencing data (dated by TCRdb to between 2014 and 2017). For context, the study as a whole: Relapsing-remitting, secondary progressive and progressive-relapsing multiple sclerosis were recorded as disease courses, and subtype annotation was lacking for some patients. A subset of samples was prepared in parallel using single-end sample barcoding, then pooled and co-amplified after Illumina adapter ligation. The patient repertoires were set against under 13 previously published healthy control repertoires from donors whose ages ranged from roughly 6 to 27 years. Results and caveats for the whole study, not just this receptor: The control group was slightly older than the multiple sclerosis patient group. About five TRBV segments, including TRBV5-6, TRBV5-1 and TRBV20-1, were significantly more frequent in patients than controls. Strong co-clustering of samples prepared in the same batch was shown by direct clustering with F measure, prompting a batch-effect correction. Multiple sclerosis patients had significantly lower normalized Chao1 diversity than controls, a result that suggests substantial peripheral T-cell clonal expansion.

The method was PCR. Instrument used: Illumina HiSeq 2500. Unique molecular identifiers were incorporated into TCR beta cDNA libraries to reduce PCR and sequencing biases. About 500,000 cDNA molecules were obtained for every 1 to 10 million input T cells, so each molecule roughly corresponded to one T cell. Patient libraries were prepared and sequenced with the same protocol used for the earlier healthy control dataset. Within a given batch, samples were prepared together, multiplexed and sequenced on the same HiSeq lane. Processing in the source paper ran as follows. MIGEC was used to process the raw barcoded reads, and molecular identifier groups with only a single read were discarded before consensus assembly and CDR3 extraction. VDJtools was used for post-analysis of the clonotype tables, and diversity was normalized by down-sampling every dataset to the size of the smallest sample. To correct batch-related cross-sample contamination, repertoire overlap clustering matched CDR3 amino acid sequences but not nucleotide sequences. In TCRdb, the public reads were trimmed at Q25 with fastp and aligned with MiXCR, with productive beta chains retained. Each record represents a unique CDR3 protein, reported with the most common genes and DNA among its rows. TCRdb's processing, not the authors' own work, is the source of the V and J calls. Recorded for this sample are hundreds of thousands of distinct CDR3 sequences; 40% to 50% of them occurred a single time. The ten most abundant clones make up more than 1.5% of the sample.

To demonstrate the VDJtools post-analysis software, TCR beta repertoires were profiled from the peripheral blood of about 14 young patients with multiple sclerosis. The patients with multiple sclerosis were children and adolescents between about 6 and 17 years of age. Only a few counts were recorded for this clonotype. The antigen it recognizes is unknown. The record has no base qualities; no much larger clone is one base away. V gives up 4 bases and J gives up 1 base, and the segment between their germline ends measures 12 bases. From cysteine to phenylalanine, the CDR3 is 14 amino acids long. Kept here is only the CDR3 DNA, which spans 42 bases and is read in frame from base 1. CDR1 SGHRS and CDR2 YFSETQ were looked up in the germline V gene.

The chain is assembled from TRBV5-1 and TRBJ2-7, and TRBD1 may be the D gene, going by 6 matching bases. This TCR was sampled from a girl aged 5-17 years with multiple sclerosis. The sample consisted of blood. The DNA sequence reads TGCGCCAGCAGCCCGGGACAACCTTCCTACGAGCAGTACTTC. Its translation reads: CASSPGQPSYEQYF.